The next 32 T cell receptor beta chains were all read from a single sample in a study of control samples from healthy donors and cancer patients. TCRdb's copy holds only in-frame clones and misses some; the assay was immunoSEQ multiplex PCR. The sample contains 110,000 to 150,000 clones, roughly nine tenths of which appear only once. Sequencing used blood. These receptors all come from a man younger than 45 in good health.

V usage is TRBV11-2 and J usage is TRBJ2-3, with D maybe TRBD1 (6 bases). V was clipped by 5 bases and J by 0 bases, with 12 bases between them. The CDR3 loop spans 15 amino acids. The germline V gene has CDR1 SGHAT and CDR2 FQNNGV. The CDR3 loop is CASSPDSLSTDTQYF. In nucleotides, the CDR3 is TGTGCCAGCAGCCCGGACAGCCTAAGCACAGATACGCAGTATTTT. The full variable domain, in which reference TRBV11-2 and TRBJ2-3 provide the parts outside the CDR3, is EAGVAQSPRYKIIEKRQSVAFWCNPISGHATLYWYQQILGQGPKLLIQFQNNGVVDDSQLPKDRFSAERLKGVDSTLKIQPAKLEDSAVYLCASSPDSLSTDTQYFGPGTRLTVL.

This rearrangement joins TRBV3-1 (or the pseudogene TRBV3-2) to TRBJ1-5; a possible D gene is TRBD1 (5 bases). Trimming shortened V by 2 bases and J by 7 bases, and 12 bases separated the two germline ends. There are 14 residues in the CDR3. Germline V gene data show CDR1 as LGHDT and CDR2 as YNNKEL (reference sequence). The CDR3 nucleotides are TGTGCCAGCAGCCAAAACCAGGGCTTCCAGCCCCAGCATTTT. Residues: CASSQNQGFQPQHF.

This sequence joins TRBV7-2 and TRBJ2-7; the D call may be TRBD1 or TRBD2 (6 bases each). This CDR3 comprises 14 residues. Trimming stripped 4 bases from V and 5 bases from J, with 15 bases between. The germline gives CDR1 SGHTA, CDR2 FQGNSA. The DNA of the CDR3 is TGTGCCAGCAGCTCCGGAGGGGGGTCCAACGAGCAGTACTTC. This encodes CASSSGGGSNEQYF.

The chain combines TRBV7-9 with TRBJ2-1; D remains ambiguous. V lost 1 base and J lost 0, with 10 bases in between. This CDR3 has 16 amino acids. The germline gives CDR1 SEHNR, CDR2 FQNEAQ (reference sequence). CDR3 DNA: TGTGCCAGCAGCTTAGGCAGCCGGAGCTCCTACAATGAGCAGTTCTTC. Translation gives CASSLGSRSSYNEQFF.

V gene TRBV10-3 combines with J gene TRBJ1-1; D is perhaps TRBD1 (5 bases). Trimming pared 6 bases from V and 0 bases from J, leaving 8 bases between. Per the germline V gene, CDR1 is ENHRY and CDR2 is SYGVKD. The CDR3 totals 13 residues. The CDR3 reads CAIRRDLNTEAFF. Written as DNA, the CDR3 is TGTGCCATCAGGCGGGACTTGAACACTGAAGCTTTCTTT.

The CDR3 region has the DNA TGTGCCAGCAGCTTAGGGACCGGGTTCGAGCAGTACTTC. Translated: CASSLGTGFEQYF. V and J are TRBV7-2 and TRBJ2-7; D is uncertain. The germline V and J ends were trimmed by 1 base and 6 bases, with 10 bases remaining between them. Germline CDR1 and CDR2: SGHTA and FQGNSA. This CDR3 is built from 13 residues. The variable domain in full, completed from reference TRBV7-2 and TRBJ2-7, reads GAGVSQSPSNKVTEKGKDVELRCDPISGHTALYWYRQSLGQGLEFLIYFQGNSAPDKSGLPSDRFSAERTGGSVSTLTIQRTQQEDSAVYLCASSLGTGFEQYFGPGTRLTVT.

The CDR3 sequence is CASINRAGNSPLHF. CDR3 nucleotides: TGTGCCAGCATTAATAGGGCTGGGAATTCACCCCTCCACTTT. The chain joins TRBV28 to TRBJ1-6; D is undetermined. Germline CDR1 is MDHEN and CDR2 is SYDVKM. The V end lost 7 bases, the J end lost 7 bases, and 14 bases lay between the germline ends. The CDR3 runs to 14 residues.

The CDR3 nucleotides are TGCGCCAGCAGCCAGGGGCTGGGGTATGGCTACACCTTC. It codes for CASSQGLGYGYTF. The chain employs TRBV4-3 and TRBJ1-2, with D tentatively TRBD1 (5 bases). The V end lost 3 bases, the J end lost 5 bases, and 10 bases lay between the germline ends. The CDR3 is made up of 13 amino acids. CDR1 LGHNA and CDR2 YSLEER come from the germline V gene.

The CDR3 region has the DNA TGTGCCAGCAGCCGAGGACAGGCAACTAATGAAAAACTGTTTTTT. This sequence encodes CASSRGQATNEKLFF. The chain has TRBV7-9 and TRBJ1-4; TRBD1 aligns across 7 bases. The CDR3 runs 15 residues. After removal of 5 bases from V and 0 bases from J, the junction contained 3 bases not matched to a gene. CDR1 and CDR2 from the germline V gene are SEHNR and FQNEAQ (reference sequence).

The chain joins TRBV5-1 to TRBJ2-2; TRBD2 matches 11 bases. Per the germline V gene, CDR1 is SGHRS and CDR2 is YFSETQ. The CDR3 runs to 18 residues. The trim removed 1 base at V and 4 bases at J, leaving 9 bases unmatched. The chain's CDR3 is CASSLFGSGRASTGELFF. The CDR3, as DNA: TGCGCCAGCAGCTTGTTCGGTAGCGGGAGGGCGTCCACCGGGGAGCTGTTTTTT.

This clone has just a few counts. The chain carries TRBV11-2 and TRBJ2-3; TRBD2 aligns across 12 bases. Germline loops: CDR1 SGHAT, CDR2 FQNNGV. J lost 11 bases, V lost 4 bases, and 7 bases had no gene match. CDR3 length equals 14 residues. This chain's CDR3 is CASSSLAGGPMQYF. The CDR3 region has the DNA TGTGCCAGCAGCTCTCTAGCGGGGGGGCCCATGCAGTATTTT.

V usage is TRBV5-6 and J usage is TRBJ2-7; maybe TRBD2 (5 bases). The CDR3 has 14 amino acids. In germline, CDR1 is SGHDT, CDR2 YYEEEE. V lost 1 base, J lost 4 bases, and 12 bases lay in between. This CDR3 reads CASSLRRVGYEQYF. CDR3 nucleotides: TGTGCCAGCAGCTTGAGGCGGGTTGGGTACGAGCAGTACTTC.

The chain recombines TRBV5-1 with TRBJ2-3, with TRBD2 identical over 9 bases. Losses at the gene ends were 4 bases for V and 0 bases for J; bases not matched to a gene: 3. Germline CDR1 SGHRS, CDR2 YFSETQ. CDR3 length: 15 amino acids. The CDR3 nucleotides are TGCGCCAGCAGCCGTAGCGGGGGAAGCACAGATACGCAGTATTTT. Translating it yields CASSRSGGSTDTQYF. The entire variable domain, with the rest obtained from reference TRBV5-1 and TRBJ2-3, is as follows: KAGVTQTPRYLIKTRGQQVTLSCSPISGHRSVSWYQQTPGQGLQFLFEYFSETQRNKGNFPGRFSGRQFSNSRSEMNVSTLELGDSALYLCASSRSGGSTDTQYFGPGTRLTVL.

V and J are TRBV7-9 and TRBJ1-5, with D tentatively TRBD1 (6 bases). CDR3 length: 14 amino acids. The ends were cut back, 4 bases at V and 1 base at J, with 8 bases in the middle. Germline V lookup: CDR1 SEHNR, CDR2 FQNEAQ (reference sequence). CDR3 residues: CASSSQGSNQPQHF. The DNA for the CDR3 is TGTGCCAGCAGCTCCCAGGGGAGCAATCAGCCCCAGCATTTT.

The chain joins TRBV12-5 to TRBJ2-3; 9 bases match TRBD2. The germline V gene encodes CDR1 LGHNT and CDR2 FRNRAP. This CDR3 comprises 14 residues. The V gene end was trimmed by 7 bases and the J gene end by 5 bases; junction bases not matched to a gene: 7. This CDR3 is CASAPRTSVDTQYF. As DNA, the CDR3 is TGTGCTAGTGCCCCAAGGACTAGCGTAGATACGCAGTATTTT.

This clone was detected only a few times. This sequence joins TRBV6-2 or TRBV6-3 and TRBJ1-2; 7 bases are a match to TRBD1. After removal of 2 bases from V and 2 bases from J, the junction contained 5 bases not matched to a gene. The CDR3 sequence is 15 residues long. CDR1 MNHEY and CDR2 SVGEGT come from the germline V gene. CDR3 residues: CASSYPRQGNYGYTF. Written as DNA, the CDR3 is TGTGCCAGCAGTTACCCGCGACAGGGCAACTATGGCTACACCTTC.

The chain combines TRBV29-1 with TRBJ2-1; no firm D call. The CDR3 is 11 amino acids. Germline loops: CDR1 SQVTM, CDR2 ANQGSEA. V gave up 5 bases and J gave up 6 bases, with 8 bases separating them. CDR3 in amino acids: CSVYSPNEQFF. The CDR3 DNA sequence: TGCAGCGTTTATAGCCCCAATGAGCAGTTCTTC.

The chain carries TRBV15 and TRBJ1-2; TRBD1 matches 8 bases. Germline CDR1 reads LNHNV; CDR2 reads YYDKDF (reference sequence). V lost 0 bases, J lost 2 bases, and 2 bases stayed unmatched. CDR3 size: 15 residues. Written as DNA, the CDR3 is TGTGCCACCAGCAGAGACAGGACAGGGAACTATGGCTACACCTTC. Translated, it gives CATSRDRTGNYGYTF. The full variable domain, rest sourced from reference TRBV15 and TRBJ1-2, is DAMVIQNPRYQVTQFGKPVTLSCSQTLNHNVMYWYQQKSSQAPKLLFHYYDKDFNNEADTPDNFQSRRPNTSFCFLDIRSPGLGDTAMYLCATSRDRTGNYGYTFGSGTRLTVV.

V and J are TRBV5-1 and TRBJ2-2; D uncertain. Germline loops: CDR1 SGHRS, CDR2 YFSETQ. Trimming pared 0 bases from V and 0 bases from J, leaving 9 bases between. The CDR3 covers 16 residues. The CDR3 bases are TGCGCCAGCAGCTTGGGTGCAGGACCGAACACCGGGGAGCTGTTTTTT. This encodes CASSLGAGPNTGELFF.

The J gene is TRBJ1-1, the V gene TRBV30; D unclear. Trimming stripped 4 bases from V and 11 bases from J, with 20 bases between. The CDR3 sequence is 13 residues long. Germline V CDR1 and CDR2: GTSNPN, SVGIG (reference sequence). The CDR3 region is CAWKPWASERAFF. CDR3 sequence (DNA): TGTGCCTGGAAACCCTGGGCATCTGAAAGGGCTTTCTTT.

This clone has only one observation. This CDR3 reads CSASVQQNTEAFF. The CDR3 DNA follows: TGCAGTGCTAGTGTTCAGCAGAACACTGAAGCTTTCTTT. The chain couples TRBV20-1 to TRBJ1-1; D unclear. Germline loops: CDR1 DFQATT, CDR2 SNEGSKA (reference sequence). V lost 3 bases to trimming and J lost 1 base, with 9 bases between them. The length of the CDR3 is 13 residues.

This clone was detected ten times or more. The chain employs TRBV29-1 and TRBJ2-7; 9 bases fit TRBD2. With V trimmed by 6 bases and J by 3 bases, 6 bases remained unmatched. Germline V gene lookup returns CDR1 SQVTM and CDR2 ANQGSEA. The CDR3 extends over 13 amino acids. The CDR3 reads CSVLAGAYYEQYF. CDR3 in DNA: TGCAGCGTCTTAGCGGGAGCGTACTACGAGCAGTACTTC.

This chain connects TRBV24-1 to TRBJ2-7; the D is unclear. The CDR3 loop spans 15 amino acids. Trimming left V 4 bases short and J 0 bases short, with 12 bases between. Germline CDR1 reads KGHDR; CDR2 reads SFDVKD. The CDR3 here is CATSDAATNSYEQYF. The CDR3 DNA reads TGTGCCACCAGTGACGCGGCTACAAACTCCTACGAGCAGTACTTC.

The V and J genes are TRBV2 and TRBJ1-5; D possibly corresponds to TRBD1 (6 bases). Germline CDR1 and CDR2: SNHLY and FYNNEI. Trimming left V 6 bases short and J 6 bases short, with 12 bases between. CDR3 length equals 13 residues. CDR3 nucleotides: TGTGCCAGCAGGCGAACAGGGATTCAGCCCCAGCATTTT. This sequence encodes CASRRTGIQPQHF.

The chain carries TRBV6-5 and TRBJ2-7, with 8 bases fitting TRBD1. Germline values: CDR1 MNHEY, CDR2 SVGAGI. V lost 7 bases to trimming and J lost 5 bases; unmatched junction nucleotides: 10. The CDR3 is 14 residues long. The CDR3 here is CASTIATGVHEQYF. In nucleotides, the CDR3 is TGTGCCAGCACCATCGCGACAGGGGTCCACGAGCAGTACTTC.

The rearrangement joins TRBV13 to TRBJ1-3, with a tentative D call TRBD1 (6 bases). There are 16 residues in the CDR3. CDR1 is PRHDT, CDR2 FYEKMQ, per germline (reference sequence). The germline V and J ends were trimmed by 5 bases and 0 bases, with 14 bases remaining between them. This CDR3 reads CASSPTGRSSGNTIYF. CDR3 nucleotides: TGTGCCAGCAGCCCCACAGGGCGGAGCTCTGGAAACACCATATATTTT.

This rearrangement joins TRBV7-2 to TRBJ1-1; weak D call: TRBD1 (6 bases). CDR1 is SGHTA and CDR2 is FQGNSA in the germline V gene. With 2 bases removed from V and 2 bases from J, the gap between germline ends came to 12 bases. The CDR3 has 15 amino acids. The CDR3 DNA is TGTGCCAGCAGCTTAAGGGGGGAAAGAAACACTGAAGCTTTCTTT. As protein: CASSLRGERNTEAFF.

This clone appeared once. The CDR3 is CSVDVGYEQYF. The CDR3 coding sequence is TGCAGCGTTGATGTTGGGTACGAGCAGTACTTC. V gene TRBV29-1 combines with J gene TRBJ2-7; D is undetermined. CDR3 length: 11 amino acids. Germline-derived CDR1 and CDR2 are SQVTM and ANQGSEA. The V gene lost 3 bases and the J gene lost 4 bases, with 7 bases spanning the gap.

The gene calls are TRBV14 and TRBJ1-4; no firm D call. The CDR3 runs to 13 residues. Germline lookup yields CDR1 SGHDN and CDR2 FVKESK. Trimming cost V 2 bases and J 6 bases, with 7 bases left between them. CDR3 bases: TGTGCCAGCAGCCAAAGGAGACATGAAAAACTGTTTTTT. Its protein product is CASSQRRHEKLFF.

The rearrangement joins TRBV19 to TRBJ1-2, with 8 nucleotides matching TRBD1. Looked up from germline, CDR1 is LNHDA and CDR2 is SQIVND (reference sequence). The J segment lost 8 bases and the V segment lost 7 bases, leaving 15 bases of the junction unmatched. The CDR3 spans 15 residues. CDR3 residues: CASKGQGSAGEGYTF. The CDR3 nucleotides read TGTGCCAGTAAAGGACAGGGATCCGCCGGGGAGGGCTACACCTTC.

The CDR3 protein is CASSGMGIQPQHF. The CDR3 bases are TGTGCCAGCAGCGGGATGGGAATTCAGCCCCAGCATTTT. The chain recombines TRBV3-1 (or the pseudogene TRBV3-2) with TRBJ1-5; D call uncertain. The CDR3 totals 13 residues. Germline V gene data show CDR1 as LGHDT and CDR2 as YNNKEL (reference sequence). Trimming took 5 bases from V and 6 from J, leaving 11 bases between them.

The genes are TRBV5-5 and TRBJ2-7, with D perhaps matching TRBD1 (6 bases). Trimming shortened V by 5 bases and J by 0 bases, and 15 bases separated the two germline ends. The germline V gene encodes CDR1 SGHKS and CDR2 YYEKEE (reference sequence). The CDR3 runs to 15 residues. The CDR3 DNA reads TGTGCCAGCAGTCAACAGGGCCAAAGCTCCTACGAGCAGTACTTC. Its translation: CASSQQGQSSYEQYF.